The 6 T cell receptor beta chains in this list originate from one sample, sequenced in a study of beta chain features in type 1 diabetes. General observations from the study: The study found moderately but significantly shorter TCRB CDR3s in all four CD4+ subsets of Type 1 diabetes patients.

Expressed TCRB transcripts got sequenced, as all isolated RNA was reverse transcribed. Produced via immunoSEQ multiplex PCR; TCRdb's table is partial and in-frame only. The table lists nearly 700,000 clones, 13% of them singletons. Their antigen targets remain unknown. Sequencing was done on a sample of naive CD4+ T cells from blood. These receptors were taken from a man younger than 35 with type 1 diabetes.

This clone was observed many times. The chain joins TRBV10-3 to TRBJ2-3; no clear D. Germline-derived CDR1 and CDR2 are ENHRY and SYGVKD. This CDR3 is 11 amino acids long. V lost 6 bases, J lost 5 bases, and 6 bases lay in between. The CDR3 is CAIRTEDTQYF. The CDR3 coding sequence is TGTGCCATCAGGACGGAAGATACGCAGTATTTT.

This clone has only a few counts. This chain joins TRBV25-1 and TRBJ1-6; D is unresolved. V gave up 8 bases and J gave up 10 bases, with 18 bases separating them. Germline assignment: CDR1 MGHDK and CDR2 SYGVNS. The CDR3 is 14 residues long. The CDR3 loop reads CASALWAVGSPLHF. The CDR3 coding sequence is TGTGCCAGCGCCTTGTGGGCAGTGGGGTCACCCCTCCACTTT.

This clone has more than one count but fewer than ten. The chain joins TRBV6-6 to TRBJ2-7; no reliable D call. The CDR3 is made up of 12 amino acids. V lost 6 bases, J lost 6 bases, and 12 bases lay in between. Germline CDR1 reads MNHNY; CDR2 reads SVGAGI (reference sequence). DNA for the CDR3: TGTGCCAGCAGCCCCGGTGGTGGCGAGCAGTACTTC. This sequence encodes CASSPGGGEQYF.

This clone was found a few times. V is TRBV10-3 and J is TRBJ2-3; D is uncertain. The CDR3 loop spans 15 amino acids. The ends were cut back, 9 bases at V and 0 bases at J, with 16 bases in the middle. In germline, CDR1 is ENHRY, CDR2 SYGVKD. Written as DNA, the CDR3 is TGTGCCATGACGGATGACAAGACTAGCACAGATACGCAGTATTTT. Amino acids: CAMTDDKTSTDTQYF.

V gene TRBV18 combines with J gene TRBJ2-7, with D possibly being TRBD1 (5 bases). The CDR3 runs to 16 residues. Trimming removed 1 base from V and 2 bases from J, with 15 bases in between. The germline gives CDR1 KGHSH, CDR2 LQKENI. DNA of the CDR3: TGTGCCAGCTCACCACAAGGGGCTGGGGCTGCCTACGAGCAGTACTTC. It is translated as CASSPQGAGAAYEQYF.

The CDR3 bases are TGCGCCAGCAGCCTTCAGGGACAGGGGCAAGTGAACACTGAAGCTTTCTTT. Protein sequence: CASSLQGQGQVNTEAFF. The V gene is TRBV5-1, the J gene TRBJ1-1; 10 bases agree with TRBD1. The length of the CDR3 is 17 residues. J was trimmed by 0 bases and V by 4 bases; bases with no gene match: 9. Germline V gene lookup returns CDR1 SGHRS and CDR2 YFSETQ.